Listed below are T cell receptor beta chains from one sample, sequenced in a study of STAT3 mutations in large granular lymphocyte leukemia. Clones were sequenced by immunoSEQ multiplex PCR, and TCRdb holds only the in-frame ones, with some missing. The sample yields about 8,700 clones, more than 75% seen once. Specimen: peripheral blood mononuclear cells. Source of these receptors: a man older than 75 with T-cell large granular lymphocyte leukemia. Some clones in this sample may be carry-over from other donors' samples. The CDR3 runs from the conserved cysteine through the conserved F or W. D genes are given only for firm matches. Clone size, where shown, is once, few, many, or a class for clones that have expanded.

D gene	V gene	clone size	J gene	CDR3 protein	CDR3 DNA
-	TRBV6-6	-	TRBJ1-3	CASNPGHFSGNTIYF	TGTGCCAGCAATCCGGGACACTTCTCTGGAAACACCATATATTTT
-	TRBV6-5	-	TRBJ2-7	CASTLPSKPYEQYF	TGTGCCAGTACTCTCCCGTCCAAGCCCTACGAGCAGTACTTC
-	TRBV7-9	-	TRBJ2-7	CASRPGQGNSYEQYF	TGTGCCAGCAGGCCGGGACAAGGGAACTCCTACGAGCAGTACTTC
-	TRBV29-1	-	TRBJ2-7	CSVEKGDGTYEQYF	TGCAGCGTTGAAAAGGGGGATGGGACCTACGAGCAGTACTTC
-	TRBV4-3	-	TRBJ1-6	CASSQDWALFGPLHF	TGCGCCAGCAGCCAAGATTGGGCGCTTTTTGGACCCCTCCACTTT
TRBD2	TRBV27	-	TRBJ2-7	CASSSPGLAGEQYF	TGTGCCAGCAGTTCTCCGGGACTAGCTGGCGAGCAGTACTTC
-	TRBV5-4	-	TRBJ2-2	CASSYPTGQNTGELFF	TGTGCCAGCAGCTACCCCACAGGACAAAACACCGGGGAGCTGTTTTTT
-	TRBV10-2	once	TRBJ2-2	CASFRGGELFF	TGCGCCAGCTTTCGGGGCGGGGAGCTGTTTTTT
TRBD1	TRBV15	few	TRBJ2-7	CATSMDRVQQYF	TGTGCCACCAGCATGGACAGGGTCCAGCAGTACTTC
-	TRBV12-5	-	TRBJ2-1	CASGWGMRDLVTEQFF	TGTGCTAGTGGTTGGGGGATGCGGGACTTAGTTACTGAGCAGTTCTTC
-	TRBV5-1	-	TRBJ2-1	CASSSEYSSVTYNEQFF	TGCGCCAGCAGCTCAGAATATTCCTCCGTTACCTACAATGAGCAGTTCTTC
TRBD1	TRBV18	once	TRBJ2-7	CASSPTGRREQYF	TGTGCCAGCTCACCGACAGGGAGACGCGAGCAGTACTTC
-	TRBV19	-	TRBJ2-7	CASSIAWQSSYEQYF	TGTGCCAGTAGTATAGCTTGGCAGTCTTCCTACGAGCAGTACTTC
-	TRBV6-5	-	TRBJ2-6	CASSPGRAGANVLTF	TGTGCCAGCAGCCCAGGTCGAGCTGGGGCCAACGTCCTGACTTTC
-	TRBV29-1	-	TRBJ1-3	CSVALSGNTIYF	TGCAGCGTTGCGCTGTCTGGAAACACCATATATTTT
-	TRBV5-1	once	TRBJ1-1	CASSYDRNTEAFF	TGCGCCAGCAGCTATGACAGGAACACTGAAGCTTTCTTT